This T cell receptor beta chain was retrieved from a study of T cells in Graves' hyperthyroidism and ophthalmopathy. Study observations and caveats: Through a model of 13 V-J features, ophthalmopathy was separated from stable hyperthyroidism.

A few counts support this clonotype. Its specificity is unknown. The source material, RNA transcripts, was used to amplify TCR beta CDR3 regions. Researchers ran a first-round RT-PCR on the TCR CDR3 using the HTBI primer set. TCRdb reprocessed the multiplex PCR reads with MiXCR, giving one entry per CDR3 protein. The table includes approximately 410,000 distinct CDR3 sequences, roughly an eighth detected once. V dropped 0 bases and J dropped 3 bases, with 9 bases sitting between them. Germline V gene lookup returns CDR1 LGHNA and CDR2 YSLEER. The CDR3 runs 15 residues. Around 10 ml fresh peripheral blood yielded the PBMCs.

V gene TRBV4-3 combines with J gene TRBJ2-1, with a weak D call TRBD1 (5 bases). The sequenced sample consisted of blood. The TCR was taken from a woman between 18 and 29 years old with Graves' hyperthyroidism. CDR3 DNA sequence: TGCGCCAGCAGCCAAGATTCCCAGGGCTACAATGAGCAGTTCTTC. Amino acid sequence: CASSQDSQGYNEQFF.